These 30 T cell receptor beta chains originate from one sample sequenced in a study of blood T cell repertoires in COVID-19. The repertoire was sequenced with immunoSEQ multiplex PCR; TCRdb's copy has only in-frame clones and lacks some. Found here are some 500,000 clones, 88% of them singletons; the top ten hold 1.5% to 2%. The material sequenced was PBMCs or T cells enriched from blood (not recorded which). The source is a woman aged 40 to 55 who had recovered from COVID-19.

V is TRBV6-2 or TRBV6-3 and J is TRBJ2-1; TRBD2 matches 13 bases. V gave up 2 bases and J gave up 9 bases; unmatched junction bases: 10. The CDR3 is made up of 17 amino acids. Germline V gene sequence: CDR1 MNHEY, CDR2 SVGEGT. CDR3 nucleotides: TGTGCCAGCAGTTACCCCTACCGGACTAGCGGGAGTATTGAGCAGTTCTTC. This translates into CASSYPYRTSGSIEQFF.

CDR3 sequence reads: CASSLTGLAKNIQYF. For the CDR3, the DNA is TGTGCCAGCAGTTTAACAGGCCTAGCCAAAAACATTCAGTACTTC. The chain is built from TRBV28 and TRBJ2-4; the D gene is possibly TRBD1 (5 bases). Between the trimmed V and J ends, which lost 2 bases and 0 bases, there was a span of 8 bases. The CDR3 length is 15 residues. Germline V gene sequence: CDR1 MDHEN, CDR2 SYDVKM.

V gene TRBV15 combines with J gene TRBJ1-2; 7 nucleotides line up with TRBD1. This CDR3 comprises 12 residues. From germline, CDR1 is LNHNV and CDR2 YYDKDF (reference sequence). The V gene end was trimmed by 5 bases and the J gene end by 8 bases; junction bases not matched to a gene: 5. Here the CDR3 DNA reads TGTGCCACCAGCGGACAGGCTTTGGGCTACACCTTC. This sequence encodes CATSGQALGYTF.

The J gene is TRBJ2-7, the V gene TRBV19; 11 positions match TRBD2. The J segment lost 0 bases and the V segment lost 5 bases, leaving 12 bases of the junction unmatched. There are 18 residues in the CDR3. Germline V lookup: CDR1 LNHDA, CDR2 SQIVND (reference sequence). DNA for the CDR3: TGTGCCAGTAGTTCGACTAGCGGGGACTTTACAAACTCCTACGAGCAGTACTTC. Translated: CASSSTSGDFTNSYEQYF.

The V call is TRBV11-2, the J call TRBJ1-2; perhaps TRBD1 as D (5 bases). There are 14 residues in the CDR3. Germline CDR1 and CDR2: SGHAT and FQNNGV. V was shortened by 1 base and J by 4 bases, with 10 bases between the two germline ends. The CDR3 sequence is CASSLGPQGYGYTF. The CDR3 bases are TGTGCCAGCAGCTTAGGGCCCCAGGGCTATGGCTACACCTTC.

The chain combines TRBV7-9 with TRBJ2-7; TRBD2 matches at 13 bases. There are 16 residues in the CDR3. The J segment lost 6 bases and the V segment lost 5 bases, leaving 10 bases of the junction unmatched. Germline lookup yields CDR1 SEHNR and CDR2 FQNEAQ (reference sequence). CDR3 nucleotides: TGTGCCAGCAGCAGATGGACTAGCGGGAGTATCAGCGAGCAGTACTTC. Protein: CASSRWTSGSISEQYF. The whole variable domain, filled in from reference TRBV7-9 and TRBJ2-7, reads DTGVSQNPRHKITKRGQNVTFRCDPISEHNRLYWYRQTLGQGPEFLTYFQNEAQLEKSRLLSDRFSAERPKGSFSTLEIQRTEQGDSAMYLCASSRWTSGSISEQYFGPGTRLTVT.

J is TRBJ1-2 and V is TRBV27, with D maybe TRBD1 (5 bases). CDR3 length equals 14 residues. Germline CDR1 MNHEY, CDR2 SMNVEV (reference sequence). V was pared by 8 bases and J by 0 bases, with 13 bases between. CDR3 nucleotide sequence: TGTGCCAGCGGAAGTCGGGGGTCTAACTATGGCTACACCTTC. It specifies CASGSRGSNYGYTF.

The chain recombines TRBV5-1 with TRBJ2-7; possible D gene TRBD1, 6 bases. V lost 4 bases, J lost 6 bases, and 14 bases lay in between. The germline CDR1 and CDR2 sequences are SGHRS and YFSETQ. CDR3 length: 13 residues. DNA for the CDR3: TGCGCCAGCAGCACTACAGGGTTGGGCGAGCAGTACTTC. Translating gives CASSTTGLGEQYF.

The J gene is TRBJ1-4, the V gene TRBV19, with D perhaps TRBD1 (6 bases). The CDR3 contains 15 residues. Germline loops: CDR1 LNHDA, CDR2 SQIVND (reference sequence). V lost 7 bases and J lost 7, with 19 bases in between. CDR3 DNA: TGTGCCAGTACCACCCCCGGGACAACAGGTGAAAAACTGTTTTTT. Translation: CASTTPGTTGEKLFF.

This rearrangement joins TRBV27 to TRBJ1-2; 7 positions agree with TRBD1. In germline, CDR1 is MNHEY, CDR2 SMNVEV (reference sequence). This CDR3 is built from 15 residues. Germline trimming cut 3 bases from V and 0 bases from J; bases unmatched to any gene: 4. Here the CDR3 DNA reads TGTGCCAGCAGTTTCATAACAGGGGCTAACTATGGCTACACCTTC. Encoded protein: CASSFITGANYGYTF.

CDR3 in amino acids: CASSQRGGTEAFF. CDR3 in DNA: TGTGCCAGCAGCCAAAGAGGGGGCACTGAAGCTTTCTTT. V usage is TRBV4-2 and J usage is TRBJ1-1; the D gene is possibly TRBD1 (6 bases). Germline lookup yields CDR1 LGHNA and CDR2 YNFKEQ. V gave up 2 bases and J gave up 4 bases, with 8 bases separating them. This CDR3 has 13 residues.

Here the CDR3 DNA reads TGCAGTGCGAAGCAAGACGAGCAGTACTTC. This gives the protein CSAKQDEQYF. The J gene is TRBJ2-7, the V gene TRBV20-1; D not certain. CDR3 length: 10 amino acids. Germline assignment: CDR1 DFQATT and CDR2 SNEGSKA (reference sequence). V shed 6 bases and J shed 5 bases, with 8 bases lying between them.

This chain connects TRBV27 to TRBJ2-5; D might be TRBD2 (7 bases). Germline V gene sequence: CDR1 MNHEY, CDR2 SMNVEV (reference sequence). The CDR3 is 14 amino acids. V was cut by 3 bases and J by 4 bases, with 12 bases left in between. DNA of the CDR3: TGTGCCAGCAGTTTGCAGGGGAGGGGAGAGACCCAGTACTTC. It codes for CASSLQGRGETQYF.

This chain joins TRBV18 and TRBJ1-5; 8 positions agree with TRBD1. Trimming cost V 3 bases and J 6 bases; bases outside gene matches: 10. CDR3 length equals 16 residues. The germline CDR1 and CDR2 sequences are KGHSH and LQKENI. CDR3 sequence: CASSPERTGMSQPQHF. CDR3 sequence (DNA): TGTGCCAGCTCACCCGAGAGGACAGGGATGAGTCAGCCCCAGCATTTT.

The rearrangement links TRBV6-6 to TRBJ2-1; TRBD2 matches 11 bases. The ends lost 5 bases at V and 4 bases at J; junction bases unmatched: 10. Germline assignment: CDR1 MNHNY and CDR2 SVGAGI (reference sequence). The CDR3 spans 17 residues. The CDR3 loop is CASSRVTGTSGYNEQFF. CDR3 bases: TGTGCCAGCAGTCGCGTCACCGGGACTAGCGGTTACAATGAGCAGTTCTTC.

The chain links TRBV11-3 to TRBJ1-5, with 7 bases lining up with TRBD1. The CDR3 sequence is 13 residues long. Losses at the gene ends were 8 bases for V and 1 base for J; bases not matched to a gene: 2. Germline V gene data show CDR1 as SGHNT and CDR2 as YENEEA. The CDR3 protein is CASGQDSNQPQHF. DNA of the CDR3: TGTGCCAGCGGACAGGACAGCAATCAGCCCCAGCATTTT.

The chain uses TRBV11-2 and TRBJ2-5; TRBD2 matches at 10 bases. The CDR3 is made up of 17 amino acids. Germline CDR1 SGHAT, CDR2 FQNNGV. Trimming removed 1 base from V and 2 bases from J; junction bases left unmatched: 7. The CDR3 region has the DNA TGTGCCAGCAGCTTAGTCGCTAGCGGGAGAGGGCAAGAGACCCAGTACTTC. Encoded protein: CASSLVASGRGQETQYF.

The J gene is TRBJ1-1, the V gene TRBV12-3 or TRBV12-4; the D is unclear. The CDR3 totals 13 residues. V lost 3 bases to trimming and J lost 4 bases, with 9 bases between them. The CDR3 sequence: CASSFRVATEAFF. The DNA for the CDR3 is TGTGCCAGCAGTTTTCGGGTAGCCACTGAAGCTTTCTTT.

V gene TRBV4-1 combines with J gene TRBJ1-1, with 12 bases matching TRBD1. The germline V gene encodes CDR1 MGHRA and CDR2 YSYEKL. The CDR3 is made up of 16 amino acids. V dropped 3 bases and J dropped 3; count of bases not matched to a gene: 5. The CDR3 bases are TGCGCCAGCAGCCAGGGGACAGGGGGCCGGTACACTGAAGCTTTCTTT. Protein product: CASSQGTGGRYTEAFF.

For this clone: Its ends do not fully match the called genes, so a read error is possible. The chain couples TRBV2 to TRBJ1-1; D remains unclear. Germline V CDR1 and CDR2: SNHLY, FYNNEI. This CDR3 is built from 12 residues. CDR3 sequence: CASTRTNPEAFF. The CDR3 bases are TGTGCCAGCACCAGAACGAACCCTGAAGCTTTCTTT.

In nucleotides, the CDR3 is TGTGCCTGGAGTCCCAAAGGAGGGACTAATGAAAAACTGTTTTTT. Translated: CAWSPKGGTNEKLFF. V and J are TRBV30 and TRBJ1-4, with D uncertain. V was cut by 2 bases and J by 2 bases, with 12 bases left in between. The length of the CDR3 is 15 residues. In germline, CDR1 is GTSNPN, CDR2 SVGIG (reference sequence). Looking up the rest from reference TRBV30 and TRBJ1-4 gives the full variable domain: SQTIHQWPATLVQPVGSPLSLECTVEGTSNPNLYWYRQAAGRGLQLLFYSVGIGQISSEVPQNLSASRPQDRQFILSSKKLLLSDSGFYLCAWSPKGGTNEKLFFGSGTQLSVL.

This chain connects TRBV6-5 to TRBJ1-2; D may be TRBD1 (5 bases). Trimming cost V 5 bases and J 5 bases, with 18 bases left between them. The CDR3 consists of 15 residues. CDR1 and CDR2 (germline): MNHEY, SVGAGI. This CDR3 is CASSNIPGSGYGYTF. The DNA for the CDR3 is TGTGCCAGCAGTAATATACCAGGGAGCGGGTATGGCTACACCTTC.

V usage is TRBV3-1 (or the pseudogene TRBV3-2) and J usage is TRBJ1-1; the D gene is possibly TRBD1 (6 bases). CDR3 length equals 12 residues. Germline CDR1 is LGHDT and CDR2 is YNNKEL (reference sequence). V was shortened by 8 bases and J by 1 base, with 8 bases between the two germline ends. CDR3 amino acids: CASRDKNTEAFF. For the CDR3, the DNA is TGTGCCAGCCGGGACAAGAACACTGAAGCTTTCTTT.

The V call is TRBV9, the J call TRBJ1-3, with 10 bases aligning to TRBD1. The germline V gene has CDR1 SGDLS and CDR2 YYNGEE. This CDR3 spans 16 amino acids. Trimming at V came to 2 bases and at J to 3 bases, leaving 5 bases not matched to a gene. The CDR3 loop reads CASSVTGGADGNTIYF. The CDR3, as DNA: TGTGCCAGCAGCGTGACAGGGGGCGCGGATGGAAACACCATATATTTT.

The chain recombines TRBV2 with TRBJ2-1; TRBD2 matches at 7 bases. CDR3 length: 15 amino acids. Germline CDR1 SNHLY, CDR2 FYNNEI. After removal of 5 bases from V and 0 bases from J, the junction contained 4 bases not matched to a gene. DNA for the CDR3: TGTGCCAGCAGTCTAAGCGGGAACTCCTACAATGAGCAGTTCTTC. Translating gives CASSLSGNSYNEQFF.

This chain joins TRBV5-1 and TRBJ1-1; 9 bases line up with TRBD1. Germline-derived CDR1 and CDR2 are SGHRS and YFSETQ. The J segment lost 2 bases and the V segment lost 4 bases, leaving 9 bases of the junction unmatched. The CDR3 spans 16 residues. The CDR3 sequence: CASSIPSGQGNTEAFF. As DNA, the CDR3 is TGCGCCAGCAGCATACCCTCGGGACAGGGTAACACTGAAGCTTTCTTT.

V and J are TRBV7-6 and TRBJ2-2; no clear D gene. V lost 2 bases to trimming and J lost 3 bases, with 13 bases between them. Per germline, CDR1 SGHVS and CDR2 FNYEAQ. The CDR3 has 16 amino acids. CDR3: CASSLKAGLDTGELFF. For the CDR3, the DNA is TGTGCCAGCAGCTTAAAGGCAGGATTGGACACCGGGGAGCTGTTTTTT.

This clone was recorded only once. The rearrangement links TRBV5-1 to TRBJ2-7; possibly TRBD2 for D (5 bases). V was cut by 1 base and J by 7 bases, with 15 bases left in between. The germline CDR1 and CDR2 sequences are SGHRS and YFSETQ. The CDR3 is 14 residues long. CDR3 sequence reads: CASSLPDPPGEQYF. The CDR3 nucleotides read TGCGCCAGCAGCTTGCCAGACCCTCCGGGAGAGCAGTACTTC.

The chain couples TRBV9 to TRBJ2-3; 8 bases are shared with TRBD2. Germline V lookup: CDR1 SGDLS, CDR2 YYNGEE. The CDR3 loop spans 15 amino acids. J was trimmed by 2 bases and V by 3 bases; bases with no gene match: 5. The CDR3 loop reads CASSGSGNPTDTQYF. CDR3 sequence (DNA): TGTGCCAGCAGCGGTAGCGGGAACCCCACAGATACGCAGTATTTT.

The rearrangement joins TRBV3-1 (or the pseudogene TRBV3-2) to TRBJ2-4; 8 positions agree with TRBD1. The CDR3 sequence is 16 residues long. Germline lookup yields CDR1 LGHDT and CDR2 YNNKEL (reference sequence). V dropped 3 bases and J dropped 0; count of bases not matched to a gene: 4. The CDR3 sequence is CASSQGTGLAKNIQYF. In nucleotides, the CDR3 is TGTGCCAGCAGCCAGGGGACAGGCCTAGCCAAAAACATTCAGTACTTC.